This T cell receptor (beta chain) comes out of a study of response to subunit inactivated influenza vaccine. TCRdb re-analysed the RT-PCR reads in MiXCR, keeping a single row per CDR3 protein. This sample has 430,000 or so distinct CDR3 sequences, with approximately 11% found just once. The CDR3 has 14 residues. After removal of 7 bases from V and 7 bases from J, the junction contained 7 bases not matched to a gene. In germline, CDR1 is SGHRS, CDR2 YFSETQ. Concerning this clonotype itself: Antigen specificity is unknown.

General study points: Few additional T cells are recruited per seasonal influenza vaccination, authors suggested.

The specimen comprised PBMCs from blood, sampled about 6 weeks after vaccination. The sequence was obtained from a middle-aged man who received an inactivated influenza vaccine. The gene calls are TRBV5-1 and TRBJ2-1; 11 bases match TRBD1. For the CDR3, the DNA is TGCGCCAGCTTATCCGGGACAGGGGGGAATGAGCAGTTCTTC. Residues: CASLSGTGGNEQFF.